This TCR beta chain originates from a study of naive and memory T cell subsets. This clonotype was recorded a few times. Its antigen remains unknown. The CDR3 length is 14 residues. Deletions cut 2 bases from V and 4 bases from J, with 10 bases between. The germline V gene encodes CDR1 SGHDT and CDR2 YYEEEE. Study-level points and caveats: Each distinct alpha or beta sequence counts as one clonotype.

An equimolar mix of two oligonucleotides served as the beta constant-region primer for TRBC1 and TRBC2. TCRdb redid the calling of the UMI-ligation and nested PCR reads with MiXCR, one entry per CDR3 protein. The sample has 130,000 to 150,000 distinct CDR3 sequences; over 15% are singletons. The TCR originated in a human donor in good health. The material sequenced was naive CD4+ T cells from blood. The chain couples TRBV5-6 to TRBJ2-1; D is perhaps TRBD2 (6 bases). This CDR3 is CASSFYREYNEQFF. Written as DNA, the CDR3 is TGTGCCAGCAGCTTCTACCGGGAGTACAATGAGCAGTTCTTC.